This is a list of T cell receptor beta chains from one sample in a study of blood T cell repertoires in COVID-19. This table comes from immunoSEQ multiplex PCR, and its TCRdb copy is limited to in-frame clones, with some not included. Here the sample spans over 250,000 clones, around nine tenths being singletons. Sequencing was carried out using PBMCs or T cells enriched from blood (not recorded which). These receptors all stem from a woman aged 60 to 75 who had recovered from COVID-19. Both conserved end residues are part of each CDR3. The order of the fields is J gene, clone size, V gene, D gene, CDR3 protein, CDR3 DNA. A D gene is named only where the DNA matches it firmly. Some rows have no size entry. The others give once, few or many, or a class for an expanded clone.

J: TRBJ2-7; size: -; V: TRBV6-8; D: TRBD2; CDR3: CASREGLAPYEQYF; DNA: TGTGCCAGCAGGGAGGGACTAGCCCCCTACGAGCAGTACTTC
J: TRBJ1-1; size: once; V: TRBV6-6; D: TRBD1; CDR3: CASSAGGTEAFF; DNA: TGTGCCAGCAGTGCAGGGGGCACTGAAGCTTTCTTT
J: TRBJ1-1; size: many; V: TRBV27; D: -; CDR3: CASSLMGSLGEAFF; DNA: TGTGCCAGCAGTTTAATGGGGAGTTTAGGTGAAGCTTTCTTT
J: TRBJ1-5; size: -; V: TRBV6-2/TRBV6-3; D: -; CDR3: CASSYSAGPQHF; DNA: TGTGCCAGCAGTTACTCTGCGGGGCCCCAGCATTTT
J: TRBJ2-1; size: -; V: TRBV2; D: TRBD2; CDR3: CASSAGGSYNEQFF; DNA: TGTGCCAGCAGTGCGGGGGGCTCCTACAATGAGCAGTTCTTC
J: TRBJ1-5; size: -; V: TRBV30; D: -; CDR3: CAWSLQGNQPQHF; DNA: TGTGCCTGGAGTTTACAGGGAAATCAGCCCCAGCATTTT
J: TRBJ2-1; size: -; V: TRBV7-9; D: TRBD1; CDR3: CASSDRGPSNEQFF; DNA: TGTGCCAGCAGCGACAGGGGGCCAAGCAATGAGCAGTTCTTC
J: TRBJ2-2; size: once; V: TRBV2; D: -; CDR3: CASKDPSSATGELFF; DNA: TGTGCCAGCAAGGATCCCAGTAGCGCCACCGGGGAGCTGTTTTTT
J: TRBJ2-7; size: -; V: TRBV15; D: -; CDR3: CATSTDLSHEQYF; DNA: TGTGCCACCAGCACCGACTTATCCCACGAGCAGTACTTC
J: TRBJ1-1; size: -; V: TRBV5-1; D: -; CDR3: CASSLDRSNTEAFF; DNA: TGCGCCAGCAGCTTGGACAGGAGTAACACTGAAGCTTTCTTT
J: TRBJ1-3; size: -; V: TRBV4-1; D: -; CDR3: CASSQASPGSSGNTIYF; DNA: TGCGCCAGCAGCCAAGCTAGCCCAGGAAGCTCTGGAAACACCATATATTTT
J: TRBJ1-1; size: -; V: TRBV7-9; D: TRBD1; CDR3: CASRPGQGNTEAFF; DNA: TGTGCCAGCCGCCCGGGACAGGGGAACACTGAAGCTTTCTTT
J: TRBJ2-7; size: -; V: TRBV2; D: TRBD1; CDR3: CASSGPGQGAYEQYF; DNA: TGTGCCAGCAGTGGACCGGGACAGGGGGCTTACGAGCAGTACTTC
J: TRBJ1-6; size: -; V: TRBV6-6; D: TRBD1; CDR3: CASSPAGQGAGKSPLHF; DNA: TGTGCCAGCAGTCCAGCAGGCCAGGGGGCTGGGAAGTCACCCCTCCACTTT
J: TRBJ1-3; size: -; V: TRBV5-1; D: -; CDR3: CASSLELGNTIYF; DNA: TGCGCCAGCAGCTTGGAGCTCGGAAACACCATATATTTT
J: TRBJ2-7; size: -; V: TRBV10-3; D: TRBD1; CDR3: CAIGQGWGYEQYF; DNA: TGTGCCATCGGACAGGGTTGGGGCTACGAGCAGTACTTC
J: TRBJ2-5; size: once; V: TRBV20-1; D: TRBD2; CDR3: CSASGGLAGGQETQYF; DNA: TGCAGTGCTAGTGGAGGACTAGCGGGGGGCCAAGAGACCCAGTACTTC
J: TRBJ1-4; size: -; V: TRBV7-8; D: TRBD1; CDR3: CASSLDRGRDEKLFF; DNA: TGTGCCAGCAGCTTAGACAGGGGGCGCGATGAAAAACTGTTTTTT
J: TRBJ1-1; size: -; V: TRBV25-1; D: -; CDR3: CASSDQVTEAFF; DNA: TGTGCCAGCAGTGACCAGGTCACTGAAGCTTTCTTT
J: TRBJ2-7; size: -; V: TRBV24-1; D: -; CDR3: CATSRTGYEQYF; DNA: TGTGCCACCAGCCGAACAGGGTACGAGCAGTACTTC
J: TRBJ1-4; size: -; V: TRBV11-2; D: -; CDR3: CASSLSSREKLFF; DNA: TGTGCCAGCAGCTTATCCTCCCGGGAAAAACTGTTTTTT
J: TRBJ1-1; size: -; V: TRBV10-1; D: -; CDR3: CASSEAVNTEAFF; DNA: TGCGCCAGCAGTGAGGCAGTGAACACTGAAGCTTTCTTT
J: TRBJ1-1; size: -; V: TRBV7-9; D: TRBD1; CDR3: CASSRDRLNTEAFF; DNA: TGTGCCAGCAGCCGGGACAGATTGAACACTGAAGCTTTCTTT
J: TRBJ2-3; size: -; V: TRBV11-3; D: -; CDR3: CASSSQGSTDTQYF; DNA: TGTGCCAGCAGCTCTCAGGGGAGCACAGATACGCAGTATTTT
J: TRBJ2-1; size: -; V: TRBV19; D: -; CDR3: CASSSKGRVYNEQFF; DNA: TGTGCCAGTAGCTCGAAAGGTCGGGTATACAATGAGCAGTTCTTC
J: TRBJ1-2; size: -; V: TRBV6-6; D: TRBD1; CDR3: CASSLPPGQEHGYTF; DNA: TGTGCCAGCAGTTTACCTCCGGGACAGGAACACGGCTACACCTTC
J: TRBJ1-2; size: -; V: TRBV19; D: -; CDR3: CASQGLGGDDSYGYTF; DNA: TGTGCCAGCCAGGGCTTGGGAGGGGACGATTCCTATGGCTACACCTTC
J: TRBJ1-5; size: -; V: TRBV12-3/TRBV12-4; D: -; CDR3: CASKDRNQPQHF; DNA: TGTGCCAGCAAAGACAGAAATCAGCCCCAGCATTTT
J: TRBJ1-4; size: -; V: TRBV5-1; D: TRBD1; CDR3: CASSLGPQGDEKLFF; DNA: TGCGCCAGCAGCTTGGGGCCACAGGGGGATGAAAAACTGTTTTTT
J: TRBJ1-2; size: -; V: TRBV3-1/TRBV3-2; D: -; CDR3: CASSYDGSRGYTF; DNA: TGTGCCAGCAGCTATGACGGGTCCCGGGGCTACACCTTC
J: TRBJ1-1; size: once; V: TRBV30; D: -; CDR3: CAWSVRRLDTEAFF; DNA: TGTGCCTGGAGCGTGAGGCGCTTGGACACTGAAGCTTTCTTT
J: TRBJ2-2; size: -; V: TRBV5-1; D: TRBD1; CDR3: CASTGTANTGELFF; DNA: TGCGCCAGTACCGGGACAGCGAACACCGGGGAGCTGTTTTTT
J: TRBJ2-3; size: once; V: TRBV3-1/TRBV3-2; D: TRBD2; CDR3: CASSQGLAGGPGTQYF; DNA: TGTGCCAGCAGCCAAGGTTTAGCGGGGGGACCGGGTACGCAGTATTTT
J: TRBJ2-1; size: -; V: TRBV5-1; D: TRBD2; CDR3: CASSLSGGYNEQFF; DNA: TGCGCCAGCAGCCTTAGCGGGGGGTACAATGAGCAGTTCTTC
J: TRBJ1-1; size: -; V: TRBV21-1; D: -; CDR3: CASSIGQGGGVNTEAFF; DNA: TGTGCCAGCAGCATCGGACAGGGAGGCGGCGTGAACACTGAAGCTTTCTTT
J: TRBJ2-1; size: -; V: TRBV28; D: TRBD2; CDR3: CASSRGLAGNNEQFF; DNA: TGTGCCAGCAGCCGTGGACTAGCGGGAAACAATGAGCAGTTCTTC
J: TRBJ1-2; size: -; V: TRBV12-3/TRBV12-4; D: TRBD1; CDR3: CASSPQGALGYTF; DNA: TGTGCCAGCAGCCCGCAGGGGGCGTTGGGCTACACCTTC
J: TRBJ1-1; size: -; V: TRBV9; D: -; CDR3: CASSVEQVNTEAFF; DNA: TGTGCCAGCAGCGTAGAACAGGTGAACACTGAAGCTTTCTTT
J: TRBJ2-1; size: once; V: TRBV28; D: -; CDR3: CASGLAVNEQFF; DNA: TGTGCCAGCGGATTAGCGGTCAATGAGCAGTTCTTC
J: TRBJ1-5; size: -; V: TRBV2; D: -; CDR3: CASSPTSAGNQPQHF; DNA: TGTGCCAGCAGCCCTACTTCCGCGGGCAATCAGCCCCAGCATTTT
J: TRBJ1-6; size: -; V: TRBV11-3; D: -; CDR3: CASSFFPGRSPLHF; DNA: TGTGCCAGCAGCTTTTTTCCGGGTCGATCACCCCTCCACTTT
J: TRBJ1-2; size: -; V: TRBV24-1; D: -; CDR3: CATSGWEGGYTF; DNA: TGTGCCACCAGTGGCTGGGAGGGCGGCTACACCTTC
J: TRBJ1-2; size: -; V: TRBV4-1; D: -; CDR3: CASSQDLPGVRGYTF; DNA: TGCGCCAGCAGCCAAGATCTCCCGGGGGTACGTGGCTACACCTTC
J: TRBJ2-1; size: -; V: TRBV24-1; D: TRBD2; CDR3: CATSDRDYQSSYNEQFF; DNA: TGTGCCACCAGTGACCGGGACTACCAGAGCTCCTACAATGAGCAGTTCTTC